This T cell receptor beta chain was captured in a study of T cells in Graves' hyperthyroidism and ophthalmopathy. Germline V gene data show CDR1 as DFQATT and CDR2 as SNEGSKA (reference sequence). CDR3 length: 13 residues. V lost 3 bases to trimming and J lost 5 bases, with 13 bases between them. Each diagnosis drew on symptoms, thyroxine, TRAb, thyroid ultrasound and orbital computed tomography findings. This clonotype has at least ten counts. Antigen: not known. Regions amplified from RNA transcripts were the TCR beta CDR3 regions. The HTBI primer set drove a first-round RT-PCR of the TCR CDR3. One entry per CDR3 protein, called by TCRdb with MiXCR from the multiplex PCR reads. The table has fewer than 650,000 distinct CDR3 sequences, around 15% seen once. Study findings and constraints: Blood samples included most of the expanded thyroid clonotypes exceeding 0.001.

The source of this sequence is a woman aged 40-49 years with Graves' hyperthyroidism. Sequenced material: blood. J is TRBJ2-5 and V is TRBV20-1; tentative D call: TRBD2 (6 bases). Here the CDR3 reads CSARGGEMETQYF. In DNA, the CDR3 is TGCAGTGCTAGGGGGGGAGAGATGGAGACCCAGTACTTC.